Listed below are T cell receptor beta chains from one sample, sequenced in a study of blood T cell repertoires in COVID-19. Clones were read by immunoSEQ multiplex PCR, and TCRdb kept only the in-frame ones, dropping some. The data contain fewer than 250,000 clones, about 83% of them singletons. Input material: PBMCs or T cells enriched from blood (not recorded which). All receptors derive from a woman in her fifties or sixties who had been exposed to COVID-19. Both conserved end residues are part of each CDR3. D genes are given only for firm matches. Expanded clones are given a class, and other clones once, few, many or no size at all.

DNA: TGCGCCAGCAGCACGGACAGGGGGCGAGGCACTGAAGCTTTCTTT
CDR3: CASSTDRGRGTEAFF
D: TRBD1
V: TRBV5-1
J: TRBJ1-1
size: NA

DNA: TGTGCCACCAGCAGAGACCCACCCTTTAGCGGGGGGGCAGATACGCAGTATTTT
CDR3: CATSRDPPFSGGADTQYF
D: TRBD2
V: TRBV15
J: TRBJ2-3
size: NA

DNA: TGTGCCAGCATTCCCCGGGGGGGCGCGTCTGAAGCTTTCTTT
CDR3: CASIPRGGASEAFF
D: NA
V: TRBV2
J: TRBJ1-1
size: NA

DNA: TGCAGCGTCCACTCGATGAGAAACACTGAAGCTTTCTTT
CDR3: CSVHSMRNTEAFF
D: NA
V: TRBV29-1
J: TRBJ1-1
size: NA

DNA: TGCGCCAGCAGCTCCTCCCGCGGGGAAGGCTACACCTTC
CDR3: CASSSSRGEGYTF
D: NA
V: TRBV5-1
J: TRBJ1-2
size: once

DNA: TGTGCCAGCAGTGAAGCAGCAGGGTGGGGAACTGAAGCTTTCTTT
CDR3: CASSEAAGWGTEAFF
D: NA
V: TRBV6-1
J: TRBJ1-1
size: NA

DNA: TGTGCCAGCAGCCCAATGGAGCGGGGGGGCACAGATACGCAGTATTTT
CDR3: CASSPMERGGTDTQYF
D: TRBD2
V: TRBV9
J: TRBJ2-3
size: once

DNA: TGTGCCAGCAGTATAGGACAGGGCCTCAACTATGGCTACACCTTC
CDR3: CASSIGQGLNYGYTF
D: TRBD1
V: TRBV2
J: TRBJ1-2
size: NA

DNA: TGTGCCAGCAGCGGGACAGCTAACTATGGCTACACCTTC
CDR3: CASSGTANYGYTF
D: TRBD1
V: TRBV7-2
J: TRBJ1-2
size: NA

DNA: TGTGCCAGTTCGCTACAGGGGGCTAGCAATCAGCCCCAGCATTTT
CDR3: CASSLQGASNQPQHF
D: TRBD1
V: TRBV19
J: TRBJ1-5
size: NA

DNA: TGTGCCACCTTATCCAGGACAGTTAGTACCTATGGCTACACCTTC
CDR3: CATLSRTVSTYGYTF
D: NA
V: TRBV15
J: TRBJ1-2
size: many

DNA: TGTGCCAGCAGCCCACAGGTGACAGCTAACTATGGCTACACCTTC
CDR3: CASSPQVTANYGYTF
D: NA
V: TRBV3-1/TRBV3-2
J: TRBJ1-2
size: few

DNA: TGTGCCATCAAGGGGGACAGTGAAGCTTTCTTT
CDR3: CAIKGDSEAFF
D: TRBD1
V: TRBV10-3
J: TRBJ1-1
size: NA

DNA: TGTGCCAGCAGCCACGTCAACACTGAAGCTTTCTTT
CDR3: CASSHVNTEAFF
D: NA
V: TRBV4-2
J: TRBJ1-1
size: NA

DNA: TGTGCCAGCAGCGGGGGACTAGCGGGGGCCGAGACCCAGTACTTC
CDR3: CASSGGLAGAETQYF
D: TRBD2
V: TRBV9
J: TRBJ2-5
size: NA

DNA: TGTGCCAGTAGTATAGGACCCGGACAAGGCGAAGCTTTCTTT
CDR3: CASSIGPGQGEAFF
D: NA
V: TRBV19
J: TRBJ1-1
size: NA

DNA: TGCAGCGCGATCAATAGTGACGGGGAGCTGTTTTTT
CDR3: CSAINSDGELFF
D: NA
V: TRBV29-1
J: TRBJ2-2
size: once

DNA: TGTGCCAGTAGTATCGACAGTGTTAATTCACCCCTCCACTTT
CDR3: CASSIDSVNSPLHF
D: NA
V: TRBV19
J: TRBJ1-6
size: NA